These 6 T cell receptor beta chains were sequenced from one sample in a study of cytomegalovirus exposure and HLA in healthy donors. Primers: 60 Vbeta forward and 13 Jbeta reverse. Only in-frame clones appear in the TCRdb table, and some are missing; sequencing was by immunoSEQ multiplex PCR. The table records approximately 82,000 clones, roughly 80% of them present only once. The sequenced sample consisted of PBMCs. All receptors derive from a woman between 45 and 65 years old in good health and CMV-seropositive.

The chain is built from TRBV6-1 and TRBJ1-2, with D perhaps TRBD1 (5 bases). The CDR3 is 13 residues long. Per germline, CDR1 MNHNS and CDR2 SASEGT. The ends were cut back, 7 bases at V and 0 bases at J, with 9 bases in the middle. CDR3 region: CASTLQANYGYTF. The CDR3 DNA reads as TGTGCCAGCACCTTACAGGCTAACTATGGCTACACCTTC.

The V call is TRBV18, the J call TRBJ1-2; 7 nucleotides line up with TRBD1. Germline V lookup: CDR1 KGHSH, CDR2 LQKENI. CDR3 length: 15 amino acids. The V segment lost 3 bases and the J segment 4 bases; nucleotides outside the gene matches: 8. CDR3 sequence (DNA): TGTGCCAGCTCACCTTCGACAGGGAGAGTCTATGGCTACACCTTC. Protein: CASSPSTGRVYGYTF.

A remark on this clone: A junction boundary mismatches the germline segment, possibly from a read error. The chain employs TRBV7-7 and TRBJ2-7; tentative D call: TRBD1 (5 bases). Germline loops: CDR1 SSHAT, CDR2 FNYEAQ (reference sequence). This CDR3 region has 15 residues. The CDR3 coding sequence is TGTGCTAGCAGCTTTCGCCAGGGAACTTCCTACGAGCAGTACTTC. It translates to CASSFRQGTSYEQYF.

The chain combines TRBV30 with TRBJ1-1, with D uncertain. Germline V lookup: CDR1 GTSNPN, CDR2 SVGIG (reference sequence). The CDR3 contains 13 residues. Trimming left V 2 bases short and J 1 base short, with 8 bases between. CDR3 loop: CAWSQTENTEAFF. CDR3 DNA: TGTGCCTGGAGTCAAACAGAGAACACTGAAGCTTTCTTT.

The CDR3 is CASSGGTNEKLFF. The CDR3 DNA follows: TGTGCCAGTTCAGGGGGCACTAATGAAAAACTGTTTTTT. This chain links TRBV2 with TRBJ1-4; 8 positions match TRBD1. Trimming removed 9 bases from V and 2 bases from J; junction bases left unmatched: 2. The CDR3 is 13 residues long. The V gene's germline CDR1 is SNHLY and CDR2 FYNNEI. The whole variable domain, remainder taken from reference TRBV2 and TRBJ1-4, is EPEVTQTPSHQVTQMGQEVILRCVPISNHLYFYWYRQILGQKVEFLVSFYNNEISEKSEIFDDQFSVERPDGSNFTLKIRSTKLEDSAMYFCASSGGTNEKLFFGSGTQLSVL.

The chain has TRBV10-3 and TRBJ1-4; D possibly corresponds to TRBD1 (5 bases). The germline CDR1 and CDR2 sequences are ENHRY and SYGVKD. The CDR3 has 12 residues. The V gene lost 11 bases and the J gene lost 8 bases, with 15 bases spanning the gap. CDR3 loop: CAVRGEEEKLFF. The CDR3 DNA reads TGTGCCGTCCGAGGGGAGGAGGAAAAACTGTTTTTT.